The 10 T cell receptor beta chains below all came from one sample that was sequenced in a study of identical twins' blood T cells. In TCRdb, the 5' RACE reads were re-called with MiXCR into one record per CDR3 protein. The repertoire holds fewer than 450,000 distinct CDR3 sequences, with 28% as singletons. Material: PBMCs. These receptors were obtained from a woman between 18 and 55 years old in good health.

This clonotype was seen a handful of times. The chain couples TRBV6-5 to TRBJ1-1; tentative D call: TRBD1 (5 bases). This CDR3 has 16 residues. Germline CDR1 reads MNHEY; CDR2 reads SVGAGI. The V end was cut by 2 bases, the J end by 5 bases, with 18 bases between. The CDR3 spells CASSYGPGWGNTEAFF. CDR3 nucleotides: TGTGCCAGCAGTTACGGGCCCGGTTGGGGCAATACTGAAGCTTTCTTT.

This clonotype was picked up a small number of times. This chain joins TRBV9 and TRBJ2-3; 7 positions match TRBD2. J gave up 2 bases and V 3 bases, and 3 bases lay outside the gene matches. The CDR3 is 14 residues long. Germline CDR1 and CDR2: SGDLS and YYNGEE. CDR3 DNA: TGTGCCAGCAGCGGAGCGGGGACCACAGATACGCAGTATTTT. As protein: CASSGAGTTDTQYF. The variable domain in full, with the rest retrieved from reference TRBV9 and TRBJ2-3, is DSGVTQTPKHLITATGQRVTLRCSPRSGDLSVYWYQQSLDQGLQFLIQYYNGEERAKGNILERFSAQQFPDLHSELNLSSLELGDSALYFCASSGAGTTDTQYFGPGTRLTVL.

The sample holds a few counts of this clonotype. This rearrangement joins TRBV7-9 to TRBJ2-2; D call uncertain. Per the germline V gene, CDR1 is SEHNR and CDR2 is FQNEAQ (reference sequence). Trimming shortened V by 5 bases and J by 3 bases, and 4 bases separated the two germline ends. The CDR3 length is 12 residues. CDR3 sequence reads: CASSKDTGELFF. The CDR3, as DNA: TGTGCCAGCAGCAAGGACACCGGGGAGCTGTTTTTT.

This chain uses TRBV5-1 with TRBJ2-2; tentative D call: TRBD1 (6 bases). V was trimmed by 3 bases and J by 4 bases, leaving 16 bases between them. CDR1 SGHRS and CDR2 YFSETQ come from the germline V gene. The CDR3 loop spans 16 amino acids. Written as DNA, the CDR3 is TGCGCCAGCAGCTCGGACAACAGGGTTTCCACCGGGGAGCTGTTTTTT. It encodes CASSSDNRVSTGELFF.

About this clonotype itself: A much more abundant neighbour one base away suggests this may be a read error. V usage is TRBV11-2 and J usage is TRBJ1-6; TRBD1 aligns across 7 bases. Germline CDR1 and CDR2: SGHAT and FQNNGV. The CDR3 is 17 residues long. Germline trimming cut 8 bases from V and 0 bases from J; bases unmatched to any gene: 10. For the CDR3, the DNA is TGTGCCAGCGGCCAGAACAGGGGAAGCTCCTATAATTCACCCCTCCACTTT. Protein product: CASGQNRGSSYNSPLHF.

Many counts were recorded for this clonotype. The V gene is TRBV29-1, the J gene TRBJ1-1; D might be TRBD1 (5 bases). CDR3 length equals 15 residues. Germline V lookup: CDR1 SQVTM, CDR2 ANQGSEA. Trimming took off 0 bases at V and 3 bases at J, with 14 bases between the two ends. CDR3 coding DNA: TGCAGCGTTGAAGATCGCGGCAGGGCGGACACTGAAGCTTTCTTT. It yields the protein CSVEDRGRADTEAFF.

This chain connects TRBV5-1 to TRBJ1-1, with D perhaps matching TRBD1 (6 bases). This CDR3 contains 16 residues. Germline V gene data show CDR1 as SGHRS and CDR2 as YFSETQ. V lost 0 bases, J lost 5 bases, and 17 bases lay in between. The CDR3 loop is CASSLVPGTMLTEAFF. CDR3 bases: TGCGCCAGCAGCTTGGTACCCGGGACAATGTTGACTGAAGCTTTCTTT.

This clonotype came up a few times. The rearrangement uses TRBV7-8 and TRBJ2-7; D gene uncertain. V lost 2 bases and J 5 bases, leaving 4 bases between the germline ends. There are 11 residues in the CDR3. Germline V gene lookup returns CDR1 SGHVS and CDR2 FQNEAQ. This CDR3 is CASSLLNEQYF. DNA of the CDR3: TGTGCCAGCAGCTTATTAAACGAGCAGTACTTC.

This clonotype was found a few times. The chain uses TRBV4-1 and TRBJ1-1; no clear D gene. V dropped 4 bases and J dropped 5 bases, with 11 bases sitting between them. This CDR3 is 13 amino acids long. Germline V gene data show CDR1 as MGHRA and CDR2 as YSYEKL. CDR3 in amino acids: CASSPTDGTEAFF. In DNA form, the CDR3 reads TGCGCCAGCAGCCCCACAGACGGTACTGAAGCTTTCTTT.

The rearrangement uses TRBV3-1 and TRBJ2-5; weak D call: TRBD2 (5 bases). The CDR3 consists of 16 residues. With 3 bases removed from V and 5 bases from J, the gap between germline ends came to 19 bases. From germline, CDR1 is LGHDT and CDR2 YNNKEL (reference sequence). The CDR3 reads CASSHLGLPSQETQYF. CDR3 sequence (DNA): TGTGCCAGCAGCCATCTTGGACTTCCCTCTCAGGAGACCCAGTACTTC.